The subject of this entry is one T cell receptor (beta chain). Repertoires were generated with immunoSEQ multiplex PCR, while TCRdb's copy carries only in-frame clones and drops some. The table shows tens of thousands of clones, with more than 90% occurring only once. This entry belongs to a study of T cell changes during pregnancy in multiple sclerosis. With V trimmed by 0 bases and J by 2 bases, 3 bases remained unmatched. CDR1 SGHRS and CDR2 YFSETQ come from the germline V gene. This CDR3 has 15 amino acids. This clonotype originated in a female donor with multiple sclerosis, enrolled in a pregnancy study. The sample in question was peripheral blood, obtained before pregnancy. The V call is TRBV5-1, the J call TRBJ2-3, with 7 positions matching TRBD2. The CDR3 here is CASSLAGGPTDTQYF. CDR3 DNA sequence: TGCGCCAGCAGCTTGGCGGGGGGACCCACAGATACGCAGTATTTT.